What follows are 18 T cell receptor beta chains derived from one specimen sequenced in a study of technical replicates of blood from several donors. Sequencing used immunoSEQ multiplex PCR; TCRdb keeps in-frame clones, though not all of them. The data contain about 72,000 clones, roughly 90% of them singletons. Sequenced: T cells isolated from PBMCs. The receptors shown here come from a human donor in good health.

CDR3 sequence reads: CASRGTTLGEQFF. The CDR3, as DNA: TGCGCCAGCAGGGGGACTACTCTCGGGGAGCAGTTCTTC. V gene TRBV4-3 combines with J gene TRBJ2-1; 7 nucleotides agree with TRBD2. CDR3 length: 13 amino acids. Germline-derived CDR1 and CDR2 are LGHNA and YSLEER. V gave up 6 bases and J gave up 10 bases; unmatched junction bases: 9.

This clone was seen more than once but under ten times. The rearrangement joins TRBV7-9 to TRBJ1-5, with D perhaps matching TRBD1 (6 bases). The germline V and J ends were trimmed by 5 bases and 1 base, with 12 bases remaining between them. The CDR3 length is 15 residues. Germline-derived CDR1 and CDR2 are SEHNR and FQNEAQ (reference sequence). CDR3 region: CASSHLTGSNQPQHF. In DNA, the CDR3 is TGTGCCAGCAGCCACCTAACAGGGAGCAATCAGCCCCAGCATTTT.

V gene TRBV27 combines with J gene TRBJ1-4; 12 bases align to TRBD1. Germline values: CDR1 MNHEY, CDR2 SMNVEV (reference sequence). Unmatched junction bases numbered 5, after V lost 5 bases and J lost 4 bases. This CDR3 comprises 16 residues. CDR3 residues: CASSRRDRGLNEKLFF. The CDR3 coding sequence is TGTGCCAGCAGTCGCCGGGACAGGGGGCTTAATGAAAAACTGTTTTTT. The full variable domain, its missing parts supplied by reference TRBV27 and TRBJ1-4, is EAQVTQNPRYLITVTGKKLTVTCSQNMNHEYMSWYRQDPGLGLRQIYYSMNVEVTDKGDVPEGYKVSRKEKRNFPLILESPSPNQTSLYFCASSRRDRGLNEKLFFGSGTQLSVL.

The V gene is TRBV19, the J gene TRBJ2-7; 7 nucleotides match TRBD1. The CDR3 contains 14 residues. With V trimmed by 5 bases and J by 3 bases, 7 bases remained unmatched. The germline V gene encodes CDR1 LNHDA and CDR2 SQIVND (reference sequence). Written as DNA, the CDR3 is TGTGCCAGTAGTGCCCGACAGGGTAGCTACGAGCAGTACTTC. It specifies CASSARQGSYEQYF. Together with reference TRBV19 and TRBJ2-7, the CDR3 gives the full variable domain: DGGITQSPKYLFRKEGQNVTLSCEQNLNHDAMYWYRQDPGQGLRLIYYSQIVNDFQKGDIAEGYSVSREKKESFPLTVTSAQKNPTAFYLCASSARQGSYEQYFGPGTRLTVT.

The chain couples TRBV29-1 to TRBJ2-7, with TRBD2 matching 11 bases. Germline V lookup: CDR1 SQVTM, CDR2 ANQGSEA. The CDR3 sequence is 13 residues long. The ends lost 6 bases at V and 6 bases at J; junction bases unmatched: 7. Here the CDR3 DNA reads TGCAGCGTCAGACTAGCGGGGCTTGGCGAGCAGTACTTC. Translation: CSVRLAGLGEQYF.

V gene TRBV5-1 combines with J gene TRBJ2-1; 12 bases align to TRBD2. CDR1 and CDR2 from the germline V gene are SGHRS and YFSETQ. Trimming cost V 4 bases and J 8 bases; bases outside gene matches: 7. The CDR3 runs 15 residues. The CDR3 sequence is CASSQGTSGLDEQFF. CDR3 DNA sequence: TGCGCCAGCAGCCAAGGGACTAGCGGGTTAGATGAGCAGTTCTTC. The full variable domain, rest sourced from reference TRBV5-1 and TRBJ2-1, is KAGVTQTPRYLIKTRGQQVTLSCSPISGHRSVSWYQQTPGQGLQFLFEYFSETQRNKGNFPGRFSGRQFSNSRSEMNVSTLELGDSALYLCASSQGTSGLDEQFFGPGTRLTVL.

The V and J genes are TRBV7-2 and TRBJ2-1, with 9 positions matching TRBD2. CDR1 and CDR2 from the germline V gene are SGHTA and FQGNSA. The trim removed 1 base at V and 7 bases at J, leaving 2 bases unmatched. The CDR3 consists of 14 residues. The CDR3 region has the DNA TGTGCCAGCAGCTTAGAGCGGGAGGTAAATGAGCAGTTCTTC. Its protein product is CASSLEREVNEQFF.

CDR3 bases: TGTGCCAGCAGCCCGGAGGGAGGGGGGACTTACAATGAGCAGTTCTTC. It translates to CASSPEGGGTYNEQFF. J is TRBJ2-1 and V is TRBV5-4; tentatively, D is TRBD2 (7 bases). Per germline, CDR1 SGHNT and CDR2 YYREEE (reference sequence). This CDR3 contains 16 residues. Trimming took 4 bases from V and 4 from J, leaving 18 bases between them.

This chain connects TRBV11-3 to TRBJ1-1; tentatively, D is TRBD1 (6 bases). The CDR3 has 16 amino acids. V lost 5 bases, J lost 0 bases, and 16 bases lay in between. CDR1 and CDR2 from the germline V gene are SGHNT and YENEEA. CDR3 sequence reads: CASSLGTFSMNTEAFF. As DNA, the CDR3 is TGTGCCAGCAGCCTCGGGACATTTAGCATGAACACTGAAGCTTTCTTT.

The V and J genes are TRBV7-9 and TRBJ2-7; D is possibly TRBD2 (6 bases). The CDR3 loop spans 14 amino acids. V lost 4 bases to trimming and J lost 3 bases, with 13 bases between them. Germline-derived CDR1 and CDR2 are SEHNR and FQNEAQ (reference sequence). CDR3 amino acids: CASSSQNSGYEQYF. CDR3 DNA: TGTGCCAGCAGCTCGCAAAATAGCGGCTACGAGCAGTACTTC.

The CDR3 loop reads CASSAQGGEAFF. The CDR3 DNA is TGTGCCAGCAGCGCGCAGGGGGGAGAAGCTTTCTTT. J is TRBJ1-1 and V is TRBV9; 7 nucleotides agree with TRBD1. J gave up 8 bases and V 3 bases, and 4 bases lay outside the gene matches. The CDR3 runs 12 residues. The germline CDR1 and CDR2 sequences are SGDLS and YYNGEE.

This clone was seen more than once but under ten times. The J gene is TRBJ1-2, the V gene TRBV9; D may be TRBD1 (6 bases). In germline, CDR1 is SGDLS, CDR2 YYNGEE. Trimming cost V 3 bases and J 2 bases, with 14 bases left between them. The CDR3 is 15 amino acids. The CDR3, as DNA: TGTGCCAGCAGCGACAGGGCTACTGCCAACTATGGCTACACCTTC. It encodes CASSDRATANYGYTF.

The J gene is TRBJ1-2, the V gene TRBV10-3, with TRBD1 matching 7 bases. Germline V gene data show CDR1 as ENHRY and CDR2 as SYGVKD. The trim removed 10 bases at V and 0 bases at J, leaving 5 bases unmatched. This CDR3 is 13 amino acids long. CDR3 loop: CATEGTANYGYTF. In DNA form, the CDR3 reads TGTGCCACAGAAGGGACAGCTAACTATGGCTACACCTTC.

This sequence joins TRBV6-5 and TRBJ2-5, with no clear D. CDR1 and CDR2 from the germline V gene are MNHEY and SVGAGI. V was cut by 3 bases and J by 3 bases, with 11 bases left in between. The CDR3 has 14 residues. In DNA, the CDR3 is TGTGCCAGCAGTTATCTATCAACGGAAGAGACCCAGTACTTC. Amino acid sequence: CASSYLSTEETQYF.

The genes are TRBV5-4 and TRBJ2-1, with 7 positions matching TRBD2. With 3 bases clipped from V and 0 bases from J, the junction kept 0 bases outside the gene matches. The CDR3 totals 14 residues. The germline V gene encodes CDR1 SGHNT and CDR2 YYREEE (reference sequence). CDR3 sequence reads: CASSSSGSYNEQFF. The CDR3 DNA is TGTGCCAGCAGCTCTAGCGGCTCCTACAATGAGCAGTTCTTC.

This clone has a single count. The chain couples TRBV15 to TRBJ2-7; 10 nucleotides agree with TRBD2. The CDR3 sequence is 17 residues long. Germline V gene sequence: CDR1 LNHNV, CDR2 YYDKDF (reference sequence). Trimming cost V 4 bases and J 3 bases; bases outside gene matches: 12. The CDR3 reads CATSTPRASGSSYEQYF. DNA for the CDR3: TGTGCCACCAGCACCCCCCGGGCTAGCGGGAGTAGCTACGAGCAGTACTTC.

The V call is TRBV30, the J call TRBJ1-4; no firm D call. The CDR3 spans 12 residues. Trimming took off 0 bases at V and 6 bases at J, with 5 bases between the two ends. CDR1 is GTSNPN, CDR2 SVGIG, per germline (reference sequence). The CDR3 DNA follows: TGTGCCTGGAGTGTAGTAGATGAAAAACTGTTTTTT. Amino acids: CAWSVVDEKLFF. The whole variable domain, remainder taken from reference TRBV30 and TRBJ1-4, is SQTIHQWPATLVQPVGSPLSLECTVEGTSNPNLYWYRQAAGRGLQLLFYSVGIGQISSEVPQNLSASRPQDRQFILSSKKLLLSDSGFYLCAWSVVDEKLFFGSGTQLSVL.

The chain couples TRBV23-1 to TRBJ1-2; D is ambiguous. TRBV23-1 is sorted into the ORF group, with uncertain function. V was pared by 4 bases and J by 5 bases, with 11 bases between. This CDR3 is built from 13 residues. The CDR3 loop is CASSPHRRYGYTF. The CDR3 DNA sequence: TGCGCCAGCAGTCCCCATAGGAGGTATGGCTACACCTTC.